This T cell receptor (beta chain) was sequenced for a study of vaccination and CD4 T cells after COVID-19. On the study more broadly: Post-COVID specimens were obtained a median 101 days after diagnosis (range 35 to 161).

Cultured CD4+ T cell DNA was sequenced using the Oncomine TCR Beta short-read assay. Genomic DNA was taken out of cultured CD4+ T cells by extraction. TCRdb reprocessed the PCR reads via MiXCR and lists one record per CDR3 protein. The sample lists about 27,000 distinct CDR3 sequences; approximately 60% were seen once. Turning to this clonotype: The antigen is undetermined.

Notes on the study in general: Of the reactive clones in convalescent patients, a median roughly 86% showed up only post-vaccination.

Treatment here: roughly ten-day PBMC culture with coronavirus spike peptide pools or control peptides (ViraFEST assay). Before TCRs were sequenced, ViraFEST expanded antigen-specific T cells with peptide pools. The V gene's germline CDR1 is MNHEY and CDR2 SVGEGT. There are 14 residues in the CDR3. Trimming took off 0 bases at V and 1 base at J, with 6 bases between the two ends. Sequences were derived from CD4+ T cells from blood, cultured in vitro, sampled after SARS-CoV-2 vaccination. This sequence joins TRBV6-2 or TRBV6-3 and TRBJ1-2, with no clear D. The TCR was taken from a human donor who received a COVID-19 vaccine. The CDR3 here is CASSYSELNYGYTF. CDR3 coding DNA: TGTGCCAGCAGTTACTCGGAGCTTAACTATGGCTACACCTTC.